Listed here is a single T cell receptor (beta chain). Which antigen it targets is not known. Per-base qualities were not stored, and no clone one base away is much larger. Using the deep immunoSEQ assay, TCR CDR3 regions were amplified from genomic DNA by multiplex PCR. Extracted genomic DNA from each cell subset was spread evenly across all wells of several immunoSEQ 96-well plates, with each plate serving as a replicate. For sorted subsets, approximately 210 ng of genomic DNA, equivalent to around 29,000 T cell genomes, went into each replicate PCR. Purified libraries were quantified with a Qubit 3.0 fluorometer, sized on a Bioanalyzer 2100, and re-quantified with the KAPA Library Quantification kit. Each immunoSEQ 96-well plate was sequenced on its own single-read 150-cycle Illumina NextSeq 550 flow cell. In the authors' own workflow: Because the immunoSEQ output held only junctional sequences and lacked quality scores, the filtering could not match the filtering applied to full-length reads. Sequences were annotated with PyIR, a Python wrapper for IgBLAST v1.9, using IMGT germline references to assign V/J genes and CDR3. Reads were filtered out if the reads had weak V/J assignments (E-value above 1e-6), no CDR3, stop codons, out-of-frame junctions, or ambiguous translated residues. V3J clonotypes were defined as sequences sharing the same inferred V gene, J gene, and CDR3 amino acid sequence. Percentage overlap between repertoires was computed as shared unique clonotypes divided by the size of the smaller repertoire. Richness of each repertoire was evaluated using RTK rarefaction, the Chao1 estimator, and Recon v2.1 estimates of unobserved clonotypes. OLGA was used to compute generation probabilities for all TCRbeta clonotypes that the gDNA method yielded from a few donors. TCRdb retrieved this table from immuneACCESS and kept in-frame rearrangements only. Not all clones are present; in checked studies, unresolved V genes account for under half, and no reason is known for the remainder. V and J calls and clone size are copied from that table; D and trimming were computed from the DNA. The sample has about 2.4 million clones on record, more than 90% of them singletons. The ten largest clonotypes hold about 0.13% of the sample.

The germline V gene gives CDR1 as SGHDT and CDR2 as YYEEEE. At the junction V is shortened by 0 bases and J by 0 bases, with 10 bases in between. From the cysteine through the phenylalanine, the CDR3 covers 16 amino acids. Only CDR3 DNA is held: 48 bases, read in frame from base 1. The data were taken from a study of shared clonotypes between healthy human individuals (dated by TCRdb to the early 2020s). Study-level background: The cohort included a few men and a couple of women between 18 and 49 years of age. For each donor, CD4 naive and CD4 memory were each given three plates, CD8 naive was given two plates, and CD8 memory was given one plate. The study deeply sequenced blood TCR repertoires of about 5 healthy adults to estimate repertoire size and the extent of clonotype sharing between individuals. To increase sequencing depth and limit assay-specific biases, different laboratories used diverse techniques to prepare libraries and sequence TCR repertoires. Leukapheresis yielded between about 0.9 and 9.5 billion PBMCs per donor. Overall study results and their limits: Because the study included a small number of donors, the genetic and exposure-history diversity represented was limited. Rarefaction of sorted-subset datasets indicated incomplete sequencing despite the large sequencing depth. Sampling was restricted to blood, and TCR repertoires in tissues likely differ from the TCR repertoires found in blood. Pairwise subsampling led to the expectation that sequencing depth would affect the degree of clonotype sharing among donors. When a few donors were compared, the shared fraction of clonotypes was 5% to 6.5% for naive CD4, about 4% for naive CD8, 2.3% for memory CD4, and under 0.5% for memory CD8. Clonotypes shared by all four sorted-subset donors showed higher generation probabilities than non-shared clonotypes. Estimated clonotype richness was generally larger for naive than for memory subsets.

The donors were healthy, HIV-negative adults with no recently reported acute infections or vaccinations. Every donor was a Caucasian adult living in Nashville, Tennessee, USA. CD4+ T cells were enriched by magnetic negative selection; naive cells were then positively selected on CD45RA, and the negative fraction formed the memory subset. Blood was collected by leukapheresis, and PBMCs were isolated by Ficoll-Histopaque density gradient centrifugation and then cryopreserved in liquid nitrogen vapor phase. Purity and quantity of every magnetically sorted T cell population were checked by analytical flow cytometry. Genomic DNA was isolated from each sorted fraction and quantified by UV absorbance on a Nanodrop 2000c.

The sequencing input was naive CD4+ T cells sorted from blood. The cell subset or site label for this specimen denotes: CD45RA+ positively selected. The source is a man between 18 and 29 years old in good health. The chain is assembled from TRBV5-6 and TRBJ2-1; no D gene is confidently identified. The CDR3 region reads CASSLGGFYSYNEQFF. The DNA sequence reads TGTGCCAGCAGCTTGGGCGGTTTCTACTCCTACAATGAGCAGTTCTTC.